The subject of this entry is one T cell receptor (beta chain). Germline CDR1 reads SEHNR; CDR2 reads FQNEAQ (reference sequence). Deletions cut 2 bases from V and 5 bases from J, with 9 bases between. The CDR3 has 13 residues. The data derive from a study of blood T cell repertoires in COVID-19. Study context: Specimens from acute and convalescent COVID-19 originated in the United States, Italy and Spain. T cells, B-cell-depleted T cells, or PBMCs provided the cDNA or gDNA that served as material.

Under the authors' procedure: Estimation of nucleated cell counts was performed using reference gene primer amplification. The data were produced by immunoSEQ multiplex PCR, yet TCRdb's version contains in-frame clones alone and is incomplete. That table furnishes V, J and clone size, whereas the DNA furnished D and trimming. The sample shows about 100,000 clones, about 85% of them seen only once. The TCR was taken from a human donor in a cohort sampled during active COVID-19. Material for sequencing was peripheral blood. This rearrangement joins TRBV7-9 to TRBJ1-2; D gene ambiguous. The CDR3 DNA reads TGTGCCAGCAGCTTACCTTCAGATTATGGCTACACCTTC. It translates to CASSLPSDYGYTF.